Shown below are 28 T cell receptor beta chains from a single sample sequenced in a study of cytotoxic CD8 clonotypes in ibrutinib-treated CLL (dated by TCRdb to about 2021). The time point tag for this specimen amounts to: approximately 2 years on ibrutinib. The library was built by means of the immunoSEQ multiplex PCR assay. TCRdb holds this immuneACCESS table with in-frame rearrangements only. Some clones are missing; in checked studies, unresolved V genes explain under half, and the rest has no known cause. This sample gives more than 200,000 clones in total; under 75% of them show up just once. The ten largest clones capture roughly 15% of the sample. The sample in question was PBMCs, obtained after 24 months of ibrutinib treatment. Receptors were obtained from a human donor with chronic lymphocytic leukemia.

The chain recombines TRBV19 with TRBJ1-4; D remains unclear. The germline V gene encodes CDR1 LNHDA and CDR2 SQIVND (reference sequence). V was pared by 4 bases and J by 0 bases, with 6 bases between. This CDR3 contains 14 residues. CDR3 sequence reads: CASSNFATNEKLFF. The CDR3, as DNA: TGTGCCAGTAGTAACTTTGCAACTAATGAAAAACTGTTTTTT.

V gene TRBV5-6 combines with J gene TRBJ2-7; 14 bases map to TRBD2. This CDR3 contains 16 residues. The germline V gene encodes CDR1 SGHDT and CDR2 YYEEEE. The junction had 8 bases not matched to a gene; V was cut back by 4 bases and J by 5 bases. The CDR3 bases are TGTGCCAGCAGCGACGGGACTAGCGGGAGTCGGGACGAGCAGTACTTC. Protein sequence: CASSDGTSGSRDEQYF. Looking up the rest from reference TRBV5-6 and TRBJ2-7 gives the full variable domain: DAGVTQSPTHLIKTRGQQVTLRCSPKSGHDTVSWYQQALGQGPQFIFQYYEEEERQRGNFPDRFSGHQFPNYSSELNVNALLLGDSALYLCASSDGTSGSRDEQYFGPGTRLTVT.

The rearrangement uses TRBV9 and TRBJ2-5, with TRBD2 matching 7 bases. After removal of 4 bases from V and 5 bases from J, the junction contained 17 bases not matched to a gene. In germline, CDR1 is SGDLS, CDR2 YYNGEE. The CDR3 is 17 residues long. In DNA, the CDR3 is TGTGCCAGCAGCCCAACTCCGAGTGGGAGGGCCTGGGAGACCCAGTACTTC. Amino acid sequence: CASSPTPSGRAWETQYF.

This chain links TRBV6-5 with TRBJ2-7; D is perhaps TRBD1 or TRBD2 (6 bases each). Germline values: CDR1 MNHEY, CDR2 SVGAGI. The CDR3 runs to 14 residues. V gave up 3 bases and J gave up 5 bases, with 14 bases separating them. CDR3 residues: CASSYLRGRHEQYF. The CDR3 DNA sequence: TGTGCCAGCAGTTATCTCCGGGGGCGCCACGAGCAGTACTTC.

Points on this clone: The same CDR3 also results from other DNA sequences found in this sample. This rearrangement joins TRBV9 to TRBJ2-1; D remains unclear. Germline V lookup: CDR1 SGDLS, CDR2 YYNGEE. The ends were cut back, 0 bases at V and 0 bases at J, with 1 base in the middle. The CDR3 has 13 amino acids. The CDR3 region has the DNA TGTGCCAGCAGCGTAGGCTCCTACAATGAGCAGTTCTTC. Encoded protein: CASSVGSYNEQFF.

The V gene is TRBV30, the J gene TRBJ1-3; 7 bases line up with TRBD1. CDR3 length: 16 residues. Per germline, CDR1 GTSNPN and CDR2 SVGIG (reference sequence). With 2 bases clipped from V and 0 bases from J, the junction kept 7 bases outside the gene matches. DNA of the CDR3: TGTGCCTGGAGTTTTTACAGGGGATACTCTGGAAACACCATATATTTT. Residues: CAWSFYRGYSGNTIYF.

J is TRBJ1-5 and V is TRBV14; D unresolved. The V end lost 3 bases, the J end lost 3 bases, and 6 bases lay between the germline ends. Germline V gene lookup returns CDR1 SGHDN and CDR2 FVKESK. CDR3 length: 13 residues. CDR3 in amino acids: CASSQFLNQPQHF. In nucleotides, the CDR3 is TGTGCCAGCAGCCAGTTCCTCAATCAGCCCCAGCATTTT.

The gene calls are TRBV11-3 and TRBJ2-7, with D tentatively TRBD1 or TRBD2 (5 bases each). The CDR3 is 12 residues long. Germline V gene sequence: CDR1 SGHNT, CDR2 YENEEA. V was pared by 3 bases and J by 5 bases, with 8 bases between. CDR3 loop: CASSLGTDEQYF. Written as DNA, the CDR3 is TGTGCCAGCAGCTTGGGGACGGACGAGCAGTACTTC.

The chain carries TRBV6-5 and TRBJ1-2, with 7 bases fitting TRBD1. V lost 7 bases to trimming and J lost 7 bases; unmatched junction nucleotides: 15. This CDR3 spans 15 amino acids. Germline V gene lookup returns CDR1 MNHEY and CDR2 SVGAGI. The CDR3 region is CASIKTLSTGFGYTF. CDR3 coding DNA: TGTGCCAGCATCAAAACCCTCTCGACAGGGTTTGGCTACACCTTC.

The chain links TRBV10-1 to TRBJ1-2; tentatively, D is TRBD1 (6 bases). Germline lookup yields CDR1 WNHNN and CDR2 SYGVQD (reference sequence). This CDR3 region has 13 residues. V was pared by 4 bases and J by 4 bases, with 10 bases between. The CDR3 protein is CASSATGTYGYTF. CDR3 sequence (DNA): TGCGCCAGCAGTGCCACAGGGACCTATGGCTACACCTTC.

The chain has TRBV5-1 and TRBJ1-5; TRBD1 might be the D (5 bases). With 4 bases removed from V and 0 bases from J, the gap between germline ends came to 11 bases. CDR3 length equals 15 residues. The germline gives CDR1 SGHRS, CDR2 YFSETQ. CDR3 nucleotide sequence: TGCGCCAGCAGCCCGGGGGATAATAGCAATCAGCCCCAGCATTTT. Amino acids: CASSPGDNSNQPQHF.

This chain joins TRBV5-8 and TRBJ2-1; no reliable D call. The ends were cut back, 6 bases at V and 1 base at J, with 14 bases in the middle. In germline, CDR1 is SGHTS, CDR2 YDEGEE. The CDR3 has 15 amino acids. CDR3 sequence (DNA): TGTGCCAGCACCCGGTTCGGTCGATCCTACAATGAGCAGTTCTTC. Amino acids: CASTRFGRSYNEQFF.

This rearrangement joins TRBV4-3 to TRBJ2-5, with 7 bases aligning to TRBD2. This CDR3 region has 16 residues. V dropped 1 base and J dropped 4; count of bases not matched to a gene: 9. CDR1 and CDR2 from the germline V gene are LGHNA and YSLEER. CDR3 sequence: CASSQADGSGAETQYF. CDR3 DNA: TGCGCCAGCAGCCAAGCCGACGGGAGCGGGGCAGAGACCCAGTACTTC.

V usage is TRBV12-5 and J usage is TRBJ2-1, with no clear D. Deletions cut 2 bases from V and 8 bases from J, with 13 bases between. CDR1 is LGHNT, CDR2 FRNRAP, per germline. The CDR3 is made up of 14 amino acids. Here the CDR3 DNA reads TGTGCTAGTGGTTTGTACTCTACATACGATGAGCAGTTCTTC. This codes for CASGLYSTYDEQFF. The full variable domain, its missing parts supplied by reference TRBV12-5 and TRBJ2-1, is DARVTQTPRHKVTEMGQEVTMRCQPILGHNTVFWYRQTMMQGLELLAYFRNRAPLDDSGMPKDRFSAEMPDATLATLKIQPSEPRDSAVYFCASGLYSTYDEQFFGPGTRLTVL.

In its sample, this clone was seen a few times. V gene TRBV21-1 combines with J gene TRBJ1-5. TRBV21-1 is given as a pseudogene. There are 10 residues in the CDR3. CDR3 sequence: CASLDQPQHF. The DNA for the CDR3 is TGTGCCAGCTTAGATCAGCCCCAGCATTTT.

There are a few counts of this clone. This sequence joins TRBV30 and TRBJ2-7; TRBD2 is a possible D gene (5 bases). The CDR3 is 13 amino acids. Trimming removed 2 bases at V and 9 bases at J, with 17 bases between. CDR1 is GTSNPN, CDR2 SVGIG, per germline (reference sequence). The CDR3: CAWSPLTPGVQYF. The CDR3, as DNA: TGTGCCTGGAGTCCCCTGACTCCCGGGGTGCAGTACTTC.

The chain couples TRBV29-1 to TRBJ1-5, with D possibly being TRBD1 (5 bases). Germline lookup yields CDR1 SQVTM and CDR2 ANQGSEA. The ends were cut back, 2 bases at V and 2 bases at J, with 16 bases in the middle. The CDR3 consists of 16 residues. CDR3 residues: CSVERAMRGGNQPQHF. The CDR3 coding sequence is TGCAGCGTTGAAAGGGCAATGAGAGGGGGCAATCAGCCCCAGCATTTT.

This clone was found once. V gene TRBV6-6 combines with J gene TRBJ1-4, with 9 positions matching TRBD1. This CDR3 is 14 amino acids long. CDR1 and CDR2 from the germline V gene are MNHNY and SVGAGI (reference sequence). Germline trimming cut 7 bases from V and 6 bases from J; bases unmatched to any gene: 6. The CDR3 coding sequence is TGTGCCAGCATCCCCGGGACAGGGTATGAAAAACTGTTTTTT. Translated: CASIPGTGYEKLFF.

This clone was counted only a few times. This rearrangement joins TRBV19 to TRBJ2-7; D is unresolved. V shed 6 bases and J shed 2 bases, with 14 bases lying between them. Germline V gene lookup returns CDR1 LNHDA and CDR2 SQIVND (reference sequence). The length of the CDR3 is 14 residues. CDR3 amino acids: CASRDPSWPYEQYF. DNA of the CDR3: TGTGCCAGTAGAGACCCCTCTTGGCCCTACGAGCAGTACTTC.

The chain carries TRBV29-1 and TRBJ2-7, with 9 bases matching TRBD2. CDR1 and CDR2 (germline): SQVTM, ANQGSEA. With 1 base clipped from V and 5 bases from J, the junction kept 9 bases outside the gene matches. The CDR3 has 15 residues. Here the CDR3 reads CSVEGGEGLANEQYF. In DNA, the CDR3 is TGCAGCGTTGAAGGTGGGGAAGGACTAGCGAACGAGCAGTACTTC.

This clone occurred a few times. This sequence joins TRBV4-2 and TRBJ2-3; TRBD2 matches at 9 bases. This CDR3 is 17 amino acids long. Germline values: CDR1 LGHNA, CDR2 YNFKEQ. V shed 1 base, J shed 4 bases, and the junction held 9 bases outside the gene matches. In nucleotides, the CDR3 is TGTGCCAGCAGCCAAGCCCCGGCGGGAGGGGGTCCAGATACGCAGTATTTT. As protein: CASSQAPAGGGPDTQYF.

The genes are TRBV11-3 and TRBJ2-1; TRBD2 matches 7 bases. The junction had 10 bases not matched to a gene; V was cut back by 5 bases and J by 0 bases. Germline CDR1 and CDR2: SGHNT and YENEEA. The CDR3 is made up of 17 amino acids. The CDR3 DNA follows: TGTGCCAGCAGCGTTGGGGCGGGAGCAAGCTCCTACAATGAGCAGTTCTTC. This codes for CASSVGAGASSYNEQFF.

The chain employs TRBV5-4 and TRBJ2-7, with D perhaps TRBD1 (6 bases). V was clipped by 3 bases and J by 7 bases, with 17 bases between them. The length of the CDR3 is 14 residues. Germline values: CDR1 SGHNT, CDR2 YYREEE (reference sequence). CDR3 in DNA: TGTGCCAGCAGCTCCCGGGACACGAGTCTGGAGCAGTACTTC. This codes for CASSSRDTSLEQYF.

CDR3 region: CASSRIPRLDYNEQFF. CDR3 coding DNA: TGTGCCAGCAGCCGCATACCTAGACTGGACTACAATGAGCAGTTCTTC. The chain has TRBV14 and TRBJ2-1; D not resolved. CDR3 length equals 16 residues. The ends were cut back, 4 bases at V and 3 bases at J, with 16 bases in the middle. Per the germline V gene, CDR1 is SGHDN and CDR2 is FVKESK.

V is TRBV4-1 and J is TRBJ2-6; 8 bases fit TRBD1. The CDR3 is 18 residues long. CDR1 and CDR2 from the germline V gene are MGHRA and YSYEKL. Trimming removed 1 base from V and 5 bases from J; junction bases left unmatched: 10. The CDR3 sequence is CASSQATGEALWANVLTF. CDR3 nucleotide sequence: TGCGCCAGCAGCCAAGCGACAGGGGAAGCCCTCTGGGCCAACGTCCTGACTTTC.

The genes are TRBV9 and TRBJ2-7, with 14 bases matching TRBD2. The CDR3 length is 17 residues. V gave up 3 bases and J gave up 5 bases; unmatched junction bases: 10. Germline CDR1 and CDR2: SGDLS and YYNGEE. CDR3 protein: CASSGGGTSGSRDEQYF. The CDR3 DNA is TGTGCCAGCAGCGGAGGGGGGACTAGCGGGAGTAGGGACGAGCAGTACTTC. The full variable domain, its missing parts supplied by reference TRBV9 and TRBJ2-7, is DSGVTQTPKHLITATGQRVTLRCSPRSGDLSVYWYQQSLDQGLQFLIQYYNGEERAKGNILERFSAQQFPDLHSELNLSSLELGDSALYFCASSGGGTSGSRDEQYFGPGTRLTVT.

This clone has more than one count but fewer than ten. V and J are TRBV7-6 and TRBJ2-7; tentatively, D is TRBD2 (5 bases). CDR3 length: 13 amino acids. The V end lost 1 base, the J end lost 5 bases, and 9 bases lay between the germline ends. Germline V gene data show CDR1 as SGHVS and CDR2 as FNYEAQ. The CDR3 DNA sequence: TGTGCCAGCAGCTTAGAGGGAGTGGACGAGCAGTACTTC. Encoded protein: CASSLEGVDEQYF.

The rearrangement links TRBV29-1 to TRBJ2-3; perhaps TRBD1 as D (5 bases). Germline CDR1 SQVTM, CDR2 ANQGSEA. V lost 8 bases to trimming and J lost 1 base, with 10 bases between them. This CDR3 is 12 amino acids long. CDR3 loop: CSTGEGTDTQYF. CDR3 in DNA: TGCAGCACAGGTGAGGGCACAGATACGCAGTATTTT.